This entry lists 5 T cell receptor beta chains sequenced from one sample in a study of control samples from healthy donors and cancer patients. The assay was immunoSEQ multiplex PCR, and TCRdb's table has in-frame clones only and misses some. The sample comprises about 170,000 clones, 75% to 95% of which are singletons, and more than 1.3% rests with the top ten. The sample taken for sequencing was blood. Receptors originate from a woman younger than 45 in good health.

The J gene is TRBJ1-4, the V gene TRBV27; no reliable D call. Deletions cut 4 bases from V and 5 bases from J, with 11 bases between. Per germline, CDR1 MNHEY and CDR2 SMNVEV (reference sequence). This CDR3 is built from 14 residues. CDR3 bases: TGTGCCAGCAGTTCGACCCCTCAGAATGAAAAACTGTTTTTT. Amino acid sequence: CASSSTPQNEKLFF.

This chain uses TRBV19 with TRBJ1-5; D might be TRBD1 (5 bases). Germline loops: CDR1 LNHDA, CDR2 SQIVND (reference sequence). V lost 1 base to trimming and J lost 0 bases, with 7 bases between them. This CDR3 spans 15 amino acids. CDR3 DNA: TGTGCCAGTAGTATAGGACAGCCTAGCAATCAGCCCCAGCATTTT. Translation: CASSIGQPSNQPQHF. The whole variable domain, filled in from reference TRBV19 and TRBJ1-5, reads DGGITQSPKYLFRKEGQNVTLSCEQNLNHDAMYWYRQDPGQGLRLIYYSQIVNDFQKGDIAEGYSVSREKKESFPLTVTSAQKNPTAFYLCASSIGQPSNQPQHFGDGTRLSIL.

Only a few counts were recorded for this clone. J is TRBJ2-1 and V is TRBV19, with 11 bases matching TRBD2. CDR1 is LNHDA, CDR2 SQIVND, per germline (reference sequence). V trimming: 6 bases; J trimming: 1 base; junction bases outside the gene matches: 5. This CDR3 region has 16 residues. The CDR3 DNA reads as TGTGCCAGTAGGGATAGCGGGGGGGGTTCCTACAATGAGCAGTTCTTC. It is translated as CASRDSGGGSYNEQFF.

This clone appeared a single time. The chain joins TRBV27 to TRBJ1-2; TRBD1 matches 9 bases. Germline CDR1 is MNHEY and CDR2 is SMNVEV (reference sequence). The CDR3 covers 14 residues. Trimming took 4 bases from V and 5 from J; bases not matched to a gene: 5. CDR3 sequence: CASSSGQGRYGYTF. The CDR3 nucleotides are TGTGCCAGCAGTTCCGGACAGGGGCGTTATGGCTACACCTTC.

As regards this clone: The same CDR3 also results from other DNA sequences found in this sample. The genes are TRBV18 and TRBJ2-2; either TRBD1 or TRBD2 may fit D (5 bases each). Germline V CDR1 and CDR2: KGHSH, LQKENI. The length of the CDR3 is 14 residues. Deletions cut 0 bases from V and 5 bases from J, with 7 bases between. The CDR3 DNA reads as TGTGCCAGCTCACCACCGGGACGGACCGGGGAGCTGTTTTTT. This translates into CASSPPGRTGELFF.